This TCR beta chain is drawn from a study of CD8 T cells in ankylosing spondylitis. Study-level results: Matched ankylosing spondylitis synovial fluid reportedly contained a significantly enriched population of disease-linked clones.

This clonotype appeared a few times. What it recognizes is unknown. Molecular-barcoded quantitative 5'-RACE produced these TCR beta libraries. TCRdb reanalysed the 5' RACE reads using MiXCR and keeps one entry per CDR3 protein. The sample records about 160,000 distinct CDR3 sequences, 15% to 20% being singletons. Trimming took off 3 bases at V and 0 bases at J, with 9 bases between the two ends. This CDR3 spans 14 amino acids. Germline V gives CDR1 KGHSH, CDR2 LQKENI. The chain uses TRBV18 and TRBJ2-7; D call uncertain. This clonotype was sampled from a male donor with ankylosing spondylitis or in good health (not recorded which). Sequences were obtained from blood, either unsorted or a sorted T cell fraction (not recorded which). Here the CDR3 reads CASSPPSISYEQYF. The CDR3 DNA follows: TGTGCCAGCTCACCGCCGAGCATCTCCTACGAGCAGTACTTC.